This TCR beta chain appears in the sequencing data of a study of metastatic and nonmetastatic thyroid tumors. Whole-study context: Thyroid patients, malignant and benign, had repertoires compared across blood and tumor or nodule tissue.

Ahead of thyroid surgery, no patient had received treatment of any kind. TCRdb re-called the PCR reads via MiXCR. The data show about 20,000 clones, approximately 30% seen once. CDR1 DFQATT and CDR2 SNEGSKA come from the germline V gene (reference sequence). Trimming pared 0 bases from V and 3 bases from J, leaving 12 bases between. The CDR3 extends over 14 amino acids. The specimen was blood. The V call is TRBV20-1, the J call TRBJ2-7, with D possibly TRBD2 on 6 matching bases. This clonotype was obtained from a female donor with papillary thyroid cancer or a benign thyroid nodule (not recorded which). Some clones in this sample may be carry-over from other donors' samples. The CDR3, as DNA: TGCAGTGCTAGAGAGGTGGAGGGGTTCTACGAGCAGTACTTC. It encodes CSAREVEGFYEQYF.